The clone carrying this T cell receptor beta chain was seen only once. Its cognate antigen is unknown. The data belong to a study of shared clonotypes between healthy human individuals. Study-level background: CD8 memory received one plate per donor, CD8 naive two, CD4 memory three and CD4 naive three.

Naive CD8 populations comprised CD45RO-negative cells positively selected for CCR7, excluding terminally differentiated effector memory CD45RA+ cells. The study's findings and limits: The low donor count limited represented genetic and exposure-history diversity.

V shed 8 bases and J 6 bases; nucleotides not matched to a gene: 9. In germline, CDR1 is SNHLY, CDR2 FYNNEI. The CDR3 runs to 14 residues. TCRdb's table, derived via immunoSEQ multiplex PCR, lists solely in-frame clones and lacks some. The data hold some 1,900,000 clones, with less than 95% observed a single time. The chain has TRBV2 and TRBJ1-1; 10 bases are a match to TRBD1. This sequence originates from a man younger than 35 in good health. Sequencing was carried out using naive CD8+ T cells sorted from blood. In DNA form, the CDR3 reads TGTGCCAGCTTTAGCGGGACAGGGGTGGCTGAAGCTTTCTTT. Translating it yields CASFSGTGVAEAFF.